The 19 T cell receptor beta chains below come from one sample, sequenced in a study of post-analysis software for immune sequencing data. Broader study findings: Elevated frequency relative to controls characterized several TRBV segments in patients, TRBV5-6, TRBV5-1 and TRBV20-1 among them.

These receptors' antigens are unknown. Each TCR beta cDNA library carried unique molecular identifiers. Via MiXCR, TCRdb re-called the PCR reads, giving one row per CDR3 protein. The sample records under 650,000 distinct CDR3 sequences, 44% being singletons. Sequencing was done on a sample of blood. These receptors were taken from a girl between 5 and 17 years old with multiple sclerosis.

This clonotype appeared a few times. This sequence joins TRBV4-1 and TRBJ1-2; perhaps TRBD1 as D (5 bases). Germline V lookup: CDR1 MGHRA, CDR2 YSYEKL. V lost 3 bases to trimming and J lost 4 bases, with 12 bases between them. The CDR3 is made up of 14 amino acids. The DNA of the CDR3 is TGCGCCAGCAGCCATTTCAGGGAGGCCTATGGCTACACCTTC. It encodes CASSHFREAYGYTF.

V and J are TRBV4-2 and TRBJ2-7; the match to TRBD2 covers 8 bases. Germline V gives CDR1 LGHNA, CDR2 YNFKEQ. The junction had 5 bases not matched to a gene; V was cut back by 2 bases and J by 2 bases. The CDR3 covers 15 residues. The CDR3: CASSQNLGLAYEQYF. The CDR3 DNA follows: TGTGCCAGCAGCCAAAACCTGGGACTAGCCTACGAGCAGTACTTC.

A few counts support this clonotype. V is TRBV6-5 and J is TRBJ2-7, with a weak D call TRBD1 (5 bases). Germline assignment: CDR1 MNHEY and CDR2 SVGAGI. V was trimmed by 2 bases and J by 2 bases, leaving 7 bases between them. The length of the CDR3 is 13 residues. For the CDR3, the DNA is TGTGCCAGCAGTTACGGGGCTACCTACGAGCAGTACTTC. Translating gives CASSYGATYEQYF.

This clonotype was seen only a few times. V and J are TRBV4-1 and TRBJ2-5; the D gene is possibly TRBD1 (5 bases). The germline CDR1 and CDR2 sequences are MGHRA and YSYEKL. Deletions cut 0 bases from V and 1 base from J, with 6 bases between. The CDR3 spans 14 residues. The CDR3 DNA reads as TGCGCCAGCAGCCAAGATAGGGGCCAAGAGACCCAGTACTTC. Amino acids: CASSQDRGQETQYF.

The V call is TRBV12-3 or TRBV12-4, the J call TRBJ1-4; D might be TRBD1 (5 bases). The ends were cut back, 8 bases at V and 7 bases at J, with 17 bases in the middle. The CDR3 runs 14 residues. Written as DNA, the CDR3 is TGTGCCAGCTCCAAAGGCAGGGATCCTGAAAAACTGTTTTTT. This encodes CASSKGRDPEKLFF.

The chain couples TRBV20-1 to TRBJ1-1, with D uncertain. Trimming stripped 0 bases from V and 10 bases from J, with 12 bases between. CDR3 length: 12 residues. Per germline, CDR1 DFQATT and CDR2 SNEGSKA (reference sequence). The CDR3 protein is CSARDPAPGAFF. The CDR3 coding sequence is TGCAGTGCTAGAGACCCAGCTCCTGGAGCTTTCTTT.

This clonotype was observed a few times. In nucleotides, the CDR3 is TGTGCCAGCAGTTACGGGGGACAGCTCTCTGGGGCCAACGTCCTGACTTTC. Translating it yields CASSYGGQLSGANVLTF. The chain links TRBV6-5 to TRBJ2-6, with 7 nucleotides matching TRBD1. Germline assignment: CDR1 MNHEY and CDR2 SVGAGI. With V trimmed by 2 bases and J by 0 bases, 4 bases remained unmatched. This CDR3 is 17 amino acids long.

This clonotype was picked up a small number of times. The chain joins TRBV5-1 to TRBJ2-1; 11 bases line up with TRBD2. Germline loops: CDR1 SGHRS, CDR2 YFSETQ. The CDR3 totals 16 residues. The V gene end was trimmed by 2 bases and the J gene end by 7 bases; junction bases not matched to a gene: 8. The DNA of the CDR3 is TGCGCCAGCAGCTTTGAACTAGCGGGAGCAGGAAATGAGCAGTTCTTC. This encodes CASSFELAGAGNEQFF.

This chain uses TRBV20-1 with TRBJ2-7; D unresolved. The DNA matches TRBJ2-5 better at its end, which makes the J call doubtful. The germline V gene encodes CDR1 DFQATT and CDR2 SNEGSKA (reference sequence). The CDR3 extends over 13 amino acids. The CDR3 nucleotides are TGCAGTGCTAGAGCTTCCAGTGGGCAGACCCAGTACTTC. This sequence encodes CSARASSGQTQYF.

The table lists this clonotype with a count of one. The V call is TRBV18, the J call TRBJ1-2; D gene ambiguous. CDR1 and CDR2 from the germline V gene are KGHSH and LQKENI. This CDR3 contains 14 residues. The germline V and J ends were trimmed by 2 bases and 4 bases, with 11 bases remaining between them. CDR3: CASSPGATRYGYTF. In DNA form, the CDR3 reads TGTGCCAGCTCACCAGGTGCGACTCGCTATGGCTACACCTTC.

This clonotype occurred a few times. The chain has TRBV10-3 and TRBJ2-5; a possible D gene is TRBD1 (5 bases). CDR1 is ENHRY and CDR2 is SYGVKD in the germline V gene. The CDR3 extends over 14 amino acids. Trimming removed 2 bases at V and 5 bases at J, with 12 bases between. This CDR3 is CAISEKAGRETQYF. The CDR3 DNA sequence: TGTGCCATCAGTGAGAAAGCAGGGCGGGAGACCCAGTACTTC.

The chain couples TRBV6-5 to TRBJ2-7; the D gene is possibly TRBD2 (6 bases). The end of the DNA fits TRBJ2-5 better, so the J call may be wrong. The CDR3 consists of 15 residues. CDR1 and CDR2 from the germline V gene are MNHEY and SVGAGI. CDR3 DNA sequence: TGTGCCAGCAGTAGACTAGGAGTGAACGGGGAGACCCAGTACTTC. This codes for CASSRLGVNGETQYF.

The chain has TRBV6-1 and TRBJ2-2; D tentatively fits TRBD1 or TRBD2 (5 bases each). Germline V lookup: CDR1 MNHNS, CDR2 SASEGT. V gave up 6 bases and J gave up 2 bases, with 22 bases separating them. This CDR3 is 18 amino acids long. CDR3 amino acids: CASRPGTGPLHNTGELFF. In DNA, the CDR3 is TGTGCCAGCAGACCCGGGACGGGCCCACTGCATAACACCGGGGAGCTGTTTTTT.

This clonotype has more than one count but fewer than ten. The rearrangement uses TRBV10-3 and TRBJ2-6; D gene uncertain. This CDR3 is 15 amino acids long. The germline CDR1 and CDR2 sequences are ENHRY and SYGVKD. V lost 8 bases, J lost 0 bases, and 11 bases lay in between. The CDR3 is CAISRSYSGANVLTF. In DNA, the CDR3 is TGTGCCATCTCCCGATCCTACTCTGGGGCCAACGTCCTGACTTTC.

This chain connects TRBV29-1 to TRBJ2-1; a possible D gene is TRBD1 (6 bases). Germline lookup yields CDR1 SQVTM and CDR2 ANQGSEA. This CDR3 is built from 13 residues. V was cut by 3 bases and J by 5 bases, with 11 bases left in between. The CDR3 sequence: CSVELQGHNEQFF. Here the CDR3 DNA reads TGCAGCGTTGAGTTACAGGGTCACAATGAGCAGTTCTTC.

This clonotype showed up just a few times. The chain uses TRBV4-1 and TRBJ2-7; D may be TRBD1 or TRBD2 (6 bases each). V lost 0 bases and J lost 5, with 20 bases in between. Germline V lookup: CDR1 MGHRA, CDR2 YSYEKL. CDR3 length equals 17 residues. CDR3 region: CASSQDGLGGEGDEQYF. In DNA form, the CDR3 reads TGCGCCAGCAGCCAAGATGGGTTGGGGGGAGAGGGGGACGAGCAGTACTTC.

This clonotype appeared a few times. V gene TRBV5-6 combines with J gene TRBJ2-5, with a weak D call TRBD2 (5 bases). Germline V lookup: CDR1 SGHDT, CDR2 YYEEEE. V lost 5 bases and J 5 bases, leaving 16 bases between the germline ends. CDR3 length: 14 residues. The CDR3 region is CASRLVGDGETQYF. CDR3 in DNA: TGTGCCAGCAGACTAGTAGGAGACGGGGAGACCCAGTACTTC.

The CDR3 loop reads CASSLEGNPYNEQFF. In nucleotides, the CDR3 is TGCGCCAGCAGCTTGGAAGGGAATCCCTACAATGAGCAGTTCTTC. The chain carries TRBV5-1 and TRBJ2-1, with D unclear. Germline CDR1 is SGHRS and CDR2 is YFSETQ. This CDR3 is built from 15 residues. Trimming shortened V by 0 bases and J by 2 bases, and 9 bases separated the two germline ends.

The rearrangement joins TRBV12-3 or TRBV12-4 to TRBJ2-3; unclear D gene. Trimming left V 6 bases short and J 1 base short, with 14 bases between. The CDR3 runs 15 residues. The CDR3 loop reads CASSTRVVGTDTQYF. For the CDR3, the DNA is TGTGCCAGCAGCACCCGGGTGGTTGGCACAGATACGCAGTATTTT.